A single sample gave rise to the 26 T cell receptor beta chains below, sequenced in a study of Graves' ophthalmopathy and Graves' hyperthyroidism (dated by TCRdb to 2017 to 2018). Reads for this sample came from an Illumina HiSeq 2000. For repertoire sequencing, TCR beta CDR3 regions were amplified from RNA transcripts. The first round of RT-PCR was done with HTBI primers and the Qiagen OneStep RT-PCR kit, and was followed by a second round of multiplex PCR, then size selection and purification. TCRdb ran its own pipeline on the public reads, namely fastp trimming at Q25 and MiXCR clone calling, and kept in-frame beta chains. When rows share a CDR3 protein, they turn into one entry using the most common DNA and genes. The sample table lists over 450,000 distinct CDR3 sequences, approximately 14% of them with a count of one. Roughly 9.8% of the sample comes from the top ten. Sequencing was performed on blood. The receptors stem from a woman in her twenties or thirties with Graves' ophthalmopathy. Donor details come from another sample of the same person, matched by shared clones.

This chain uses TRBV5-1 with TRBJ2-5; tentatively, D is TRBD2 (6 bases). This CDR3 contains 15 residues. Per germline, CDR1 SGHRS and CDR2 YFSETQ. Trimming left V 4 bases short and J 5 bases short, with 18 bases between. The CDR3 sequence: CASSQTGLHLETQYF. CDR3 DNA: TGCGCCAGCAGCCAAACGGGACTCCACTTGGAGACCCAGTACTTC.

There are many counts of this clonotype. The chain uses TRBV12-3 or TRBV12-4 and TRBJ2-7; no clear D gene. CDR3 length: 16 residues. The V gene lost 6 bases and the J gene lost 0 bases, with 18 bases spanning the gap. CDR3 residues: CASSPTYHSNSYEQYF. CDR3 nucleotide sequence: TGTGCCAGCAGCCCGACATACCACAGTAACTCCTACGAGCAGTACTTC.

A word on this clonotype: At one boundary the junction diverges from the germline segment, which might be a read error. This chain connects TRBV29-1 to TRBJ1-1; weak D call: TRBD1 (5 bases). The CDR3 is 14 residues long. CDR1 is SQVTM and CDR2 is ANQGSEA in the germline V gene. The CDR3 region is CSVEDPERGTESFF. In nucleotides, the CDR3 is TGCAGCGTTGAAGATCCCGAGCGGGGCACTGAATCTTTCTTT.

This clonotype was observed at least ten times. The chain uses TRBV12-3 or TRBV12-4 and TRBJ2-7; D is possibly TRBD1 (5 bases). The CDR3 spans 14 residues. Trimming left V 1 base short and J 3 bases short, with 10 bases between. The CDR3 loop is CASSLGRTSYEQYF. The CDR3 coding sequence is TGTGCCAGCAGTTTAGGCAGGACAAGCTACGAGCAGTACTTC.

This clonotype appeared many times. The chain links TRBV5-1 to TRBJ1-1; D is unresolved. CDR3 length equals 13 residues. V lost 3 bases and J 7 bases, leaving 13 bases between the germline ends. Germline-derived CDR1 and CDR2 are SGHRS and YFSETQ. The CDR3 loop is CASSSPRYGEAFF. The CDR3 bases are TGCGCCAGCAGCTCCCCCCGTTATGGTGAAGCTTTCTTT.

In this sample, this clonotype turned up many times. The chain combines TRBV6-6 with TRBJ2-7; no definite D call. CDR1 and CDR2 (germline): MNHNY, SVGAGI (reference sequence). Trimming removed 5 bases at V and 2 bases at J, with 10 bases between. The CDR3 runs to 13 residues. The DNA for the CDR3 is TGTGCCAGCAGTCGTAAGGTGACCTACGAGCAGTACTTC. Translation: CASSRKVTYEQYF.

V usage is TRBV14 and J usage is TRBJ1-1; no firm D call. Germline V CDR1 and CDR2: SGHDN, FVKESK. The CDR3 sequence is 11 residues long. V dropped 8 bases and J dropped 4 bases, with 8 bases sitting between them. In DNA form, the CDR3 reads TGTGCCAGCGGGGTTTTCACTGAAGCTTTCTTT. It encodes CASGVFTEAFF.

The table lists this clonotype with many counts. The chain recombines TRBV28 with TRBJ2-7, with 9 bases that match TRBD1. V lost 3 bases, J lost 2 bases, and 14 bases stayed unmatched. Looked up from germline, CDR1 is MDHEN and CDR2 is SYDVKM. The CDR3 contains 18 residues. The CDR3: CASSFPTGRGQGTYEQYF. In DNA, the CDR3 is TGTGCCAGCAGTTTCCCTACCGGGCGGGGACAGGGAACCTACGAGCAGTACTTC.

The CDR3 DNA is TGTGCCAGCAGTTTGGGGACGACAGGGGTGAGAACTGAAGCTTTCTTT. It yields the protein CASSLGTTGVRTEAFF. The rearrangement joins TRBV28 to TRBJ1-1, with 8 nucleotides matching TRBD1. The CDR3 contains 16 residues. The V and J ends lost 3 bases and 5 bases, in that order; junction bases with no gene match: 11. CDR1 MDHEN and CDR2 SYDVKM come from the germline V gene.

This clonotype came up many times. The chain couples TRBV10-3 to TRBJ1-1, with a tentative D call TRBD1 (6 bases). Trimming stripped 7 bases from V and 4 bases from J, with 13 bases between. The CDR3 has 13 residues. Germline CDR1 is ENHRY and CDR2 is SYGVKD. CDR3 sequence: CAIKNRESTEAFF. CDR3 coding DNA: TGTGCCATCAAGAACAGGGAGAGCACTGAAGCTTTCTTT.

This clonotype was detected ten times or more. The chain combines TRBV7-3 with TRBJ2-2; the match to TRBD2 covers 7 bases. Germline CDR1 reads SGHTA; CDR2 reads FQGTGA. V shed 0 bases and J 6 bases; nucleotides not matched to a gene: 7. This CDR3 spans 16 amino acids. The DNA of the CDR3 is TGTGCCAGCAGCTTAACGTGGCGCCTAGCGGCCGGGGAGCTGTTTTTT. Protein sequence: CASSLTWRLAAGELFF.

This clonotype was seen many times. This chain links TRBV7-2 with TRBJ2-2; 7 nucleotides agree with TRBD2. The V and J ends lost 2 bases and 2 bases, in that order; junction bases with no gene match: 5. Germline CDR1 SGHTA, CDR2 FQGNSA. The CDR3 extends over 16 amino acids. CDR3 in DNA: TGTGCCAGCAGCTTATTCGAGCGGGACAACACCGGGGAGCTGTTTTTT. Translated: CASSLFERDNTGELFF.

This clonotype was picked up one time. The V call is TRBV6-1, the J call TRBJ2-7, with TRBD1 as a possible D gene (6 bases). Germline V gene sequence: CDR1 MNHNS, CDR2 SASEGT. Trimming stripped 6 bases from V and 1 base from J, with 13 bases between. The CDR3 totals 14 residues. This CDR3 reads CASRARDTSYEQYF. The CDR3 DNA sequence: TGTGCCAGCAGAGCCCGGGACACATCCTACGAGCAGTACTTC.

This clonotype was seen more than once but under ten times. V usage is TRBV19 and J usage is TRBJ1-5, with D maybe TRBD1 (6 bases). Germline CDR1 is LNHDA and CDR2 is SQIVND (reference sequence). The CDR3 totals 17 residues. V was trimmed by 3 bases and J by 4 bases, leaving 19 bases between them. The CDR3 DNA reads as TGTGCCAGTAGTATCCTCCCTCGGACGAGGGGGAATCAGCCCCAGCATTTT. Amino acid sequence: CASSILPRTRGNQPQHF.

This clonotype was recorded at least ten times. The chain is built from TRBV6-1 and TRBJ1-5; no clear D. This CDR3 region has 13 residues. Germline CDR1 MNHNS, CDR2 SASEGT. Between the trimmed V and J ends, which lost 6 bases and 4 bases, there was a span of 10 bases. The CDR3 here is CASREFGNQPQHF. CDR3 bases: TGTGCCAGCAGGGAGTTTGGGAATCAGCCCCAGCATTTT.

At least ten counts were recorded for this clonotype. The rearrangement joins TRBV2 to TRBJ1-5; D gene ambiguous. V dropped 4 bases and J dropped 4 bases, with 11 bases sitting between them. CDR1 and CDR2 from the germline V gene are SNHLY and FYNNEI. This CDR3 comprises 14 residues. CDR3 region: CASSGNRRNQPQHF. In DNA form, the CDR3 reads TGTGCCAGCAGTGGTAATAGGAGAAATCAGCCCCAGCATTTT.

This sequence joins TRBV9 and TRBJ2-7, with TRBD1 identical over 8 bases. V shed 4 bases and J 5 bases; nucleotides not matched to a gene: 8. This CDR3 contains 14 residues. Germline CDR1 is SGDLS and CDR2 is YYNGEE. CDR3 in DNA: TGTGCCAGCAGCTCCGACAGGGGCTCGAACGAGCAGTACTTC. It yields the protein CASSSDRGSNEQYF.

Of note for this clonotype: Sequence at one end of the junction differs from germline and may be a read error. The chain carries TRBV5-1 and TRBJ2-5; TRBD2 matches 10 bases. The CDR3 has 16 residues. Germline assignment: CDR1 SGHRS and CDR2 YFSETQ. The CDR3 reads CASRLGGLARFETQYF. CDR3 nucleotide sequence: TGCGCCAGCAGGTTGGGGGGACTAGCGCGATTTGAGACCCAGTACTTC. Full variable domain (remainder filled in from reference TRBV5-1 and TRBJ2-5): KAGVTQTPRYLIKTRGQQVTLSCSPISGHRSVSWYQQTPGQGLQFLFEYFSETQRNKGNFPGRFSGRQFSNSRSEMNVSTLELGDSALYLCASRLGGLARFETQYFGPGTRLLVL.

This clonotype was recorded many times. The chain uses TRBV12-3 or TRBV12-4 and TRBJ2-5; 9 nucleotides agree with TRBD2. V was clipped by 5 bases and J by 2 bases; unmatched bases: 9. CDR3 length equals 16 residues. CDR3: CASSTGLAITQETQYF. CDR3 nucleotide sequence: TGTGCCAGCAGTACCGGACTAGCGATAACTCAAGAGACCCAGTACTTC.

This clonotype was counted ten times or more. The CDR3 protein is CASSLSPGAQPQHF. CDR3 DNA: TGTGCCAGCAGTTTAAGTCCAGGGGCGCAGCCCCAGCATTTT. The genes are TRBV12-3 or TRBV12-4 and TRBJ1-5; possible D gene TRBD1, 6 bases. V was clipped by 2 bases and J by 7 bases, with 12 bases between them. The CDR3 contains 14 residues.

This chain links TRBV6-1 with TRBJ2-2; the D is unclear. In germline, CDR1 is MNHNS, CDR2 SASEGT. The length of the CDR3 is 16 residues. Trimming left V 4 bases short and J 0 bases short, with 12 bases between. The chain's CDR3 is CASSVRLETNTGELFF. In DNA form, the CDR3 reads TGTGCCAGCAGTGTGAGGCTGGAGACGAACACCGGGGAGCTGTTTTTT.

This clonotype was detected many times. The chain is built from TRBV28 and TRBJ2-7, with D perhaps TRBD1 or TRBD2 (5 bases each). The germline V gene encodes CDR1 MDHEN and CDR2 SYDVKM. Deletions cut 8 bases from V and 6 bases from J, with 17 bases between. This CDR3 spans 13 amino acids. In nucleotides, the CDR3 is TGTGCCAGCCAACCCCCGGGACCTAGCGAGCAGTACTTC. Translation: CASQPPGPSEQYF.

Worth noting for this clonotype: Just one base apart from a much larger clone, this may be a read error. This chain joins TRBV12-3 or TRBV12-4 and TRBJ1-1, with 9 bases matching TRBD1. The length of the CDR3 is 11 residues. Written as DNA, the CDR3 is TGTGCCAACAGTATGGACAGGGGAGCTTTCTTT. Translation: CANSMDRGAFF.

V and J are TRBV9 and TRBJ2-3; 7 positions match TRBD2. The CDR3 sequence is 16 residues long. The V gene's germline CDR1 is SGDLS and CDR2 YYNGEE. V lost 0 bases, J lost 2 bases, and 6 bases stayed unmatched. The CDR3, as DNA: TGTGCCAGCAGCGTAGGGGGGGGTACCCCCACAGATACGCAGTATTTT. Translating it yields CASSVGGGTPTDTQYF.

This clonotype was found many times. V and J are TRBV12-5 and TRBJ2-2; D perhaps matches TRBD1 (6 bases). With 7 bases removed from V and 4 bases from J, the gap between germline ends came to 16 bases. The CDR3 runs 15 residues. The germline V gene encodes CDR1 LGHNT and CDR2 FRNRAP. The chain's CDR3 is CASVPDSDATGELFF. The CDR3 coding sequence is TGTGCTAGTGTCCCGGACAGCGATGCCACCGGGGAGCTGTTTTTT. The complete variable domain, with remaining parts taken from reference TRBV12-5 and TRBJ2-2, reads DARVTQTPRHKVTEMGQEVTMRCQPILGHNTVFWYRQTMMQGLELLAYFRNRAPLDDSGMPKDRFSAEMPDATLATLKIQPSEPRDSAVYFCASVPDSDATGELFFGEGSRLTVL.

The chain recombines TRBV6-2 or TRBV6-3 with TRBJ1-2, with D perhaps TRBD1 (6 bases). Looked up from germline, CDR1 is MNHEY and CDR2 is SVGEGT. The CDR3 runs 14 residues. V was clipped by 5 bases and J by 3 bases, with 13 bases between them. The CDR3 DNA sequence: TGTGCCAGCAGTGCCCGCAGGGGTGACTATGGCTACACCTTC. This translates into CASSARRGDYGYTF.